There are many counts of the clone carrying this T cell receptor beta chain. Its antigen is not known. This sample was included in a study of response to subunit inactivated influenza vaccine. TCRdb fed the RT-PCR reads into MiXCR, producing one record per CDR3 protein. In the table there are 550,000 to 800,000 distinct CDR3 sequences, approximately 15% of which are singletons. Findings and caveats of the study: Seasonal influenza vaccination, on each occasion, was suggested by the authors to recruit few new T cells.

From germline, CDR1 is LNHNV and CDR2 YYDKDF (reference sequence). The CDR3 runs to 17 residues. V was cut by 4 bases and J by 1 base, with 17 bases left in between. This chain links TRBV15 with TRBJ1-5, with TRBD1 as a possible D gene (5 bases). This TCR was sampled from a man aged 45 to 65 who received an inactivated influenza vaccine. This material consisted of PBMCs from blood, taken roughly 12 days after vaccination. For the CDR3, the DNA is TGTGCCACCAGCAAAGATCAGGGTACAGTGAGCAATCAGCCCCAGCATTTT. Translated, it gives CATSKDQGTVSNQPQHF.